One T cell receptor beta chain is described in this entry. A junction boundary mismatches the germline segment, possibly from a read error. The data derive from a study of blood T cell repertoires in COVID-19. The germline CDR1 and CDR2 sequences are MDHEN and SYDVKM. The CDR3 totals 16 residues. Clones were read by immunoSEQ multiplex PCR, and TCRdb kept only the in-frame ones, dropping some. The sample holds 250,000 to 300,000 clones, about 90% seen once. The source is a woman between 55 and 75 years old who had recovered from COVID-19. Sequenced input: PBMCs or T cells enriched from blood (not recorded which). This chain joins TRBV28 and TRBJ1-1; perhaps TRBD1 as D (5 bases). CDR3 in amino acids: CASTGGNIFSPYKSLF. CDR3 nucleotides: TGTGCCAGCACCGGGGGAAACATTTTTTCCCCCTATAAATCCTTATTT.